These 26 T cell receptor beta chains share one sample of origin, sequenced in a study of blood T cells in healthy people across ages. A second PCR, run for roughly 7 to 12 cycles, used a sample-barcoded 5' primer plus a J-beta primer mix. Each CDR3 protein gets one entry after TCRdb re-called the 5' RACE reads with MiXCR. The repertoire includes 800,000 or so distinct CDR3 sequences, about 62% of them detected once, and 25% to 35% sits in the top ten. The sample comprised blood. These receptors were collected from a man aged 25-45 years in good health.

This clonotype was seen only a few times. V is TRBV25-1 and J is TRBJ2-5, with 9 bases fitting TRBD2. With 1 base clipped from V and 3 bases from J, the junction kept 9 bases outside the gene matches. This CDR3 is built from 17 residues. From germline, CDR1 is MGHDK and CDR2 SYGVNS. DNA of the CDR3: TGTGCCAGCAGTGAATTTCGAAGCGGGGGGTTGGAAGAGACCCAGTACTTC. This gives the protein CASSEFRSGGLEETQYF.

The genes are TRBV28 and TRBJ2-5, with D unresolved. The DNA end is more similar to TRBJ2-7, so the J call may be wrong. This CDR3 comprises 13 residues. Germline V lookup: CDR1 MDHEN, CDR2 SYDVKM. The CDR3 nucleotides are TGTGCCAGCAGTCGACTCGACCCCTACGAGCAGTACTTC. This sequence encodes CASSRLDPYEQYF.

V usage is TRBV30 and J usage is TRBJ2-1; 7 nucleotides match TRBD1. J gave up 4 bases and V 5 bases, and 8 bases lay outside the gene matches. CDR1 is GTSNPN and CDR2 is SVGIG in the germline V gene (reference sequence). The CDR3 runs to 14 residues. The CDR3 loop reads CAWHSRGIYNEQFF. CDR3 bases: TGTGCCTGGCACTCCAGGGGGATATACAATGAGCAGTTCTTC. Complete variable domain (other parts from reference TRBV30 and TRBJ2-1): SQTIHQWPATLVQPVGSPLSLECTVEGTSNPNLYWYRQAAGRGLQLLFYSVGIGQISSEVPQNLSASRPQDRQFILSSKKLLLSDSGFYLCAWHSRGIYNEQFFGPGTRLTVL.

This clonotype was detected only once. The chain links TRBV20-1 to TRBJ2-5; TRBD1 matches at 9 bases. The germline CDR1 and CDR2 sequences are DFQATT and SNEGSKA (reference sequence). The V and J ends lost 2 bases and 2 bases, in that order; junction bases with no gene match: 3. This CDR3 contains 14 residues. The CDR3 reads CSARSGTGQETQYF. CDR3 nucleotides: TGCAGTGCTAGATCCGGGACAGGGCAAGAGACCCAGTACTTC.

The chain recombines TRBV28 with TRBJ2-7, with D maybe TRBD1 (6 bases). Trimming cost V 4 bases and J 5 bases, with 9 bases left between them. Germline assignment: CDR1 MDHEN and CDR2 SYDVKM. The length of the CDR3 is 12 residues. CDR3 DNA sequence: TGTGCCAGCAGTTCTACAGGGCACGAGCAGTACTTC. Protein product: CASSSTGHEQYF.

Only a few counts were recorded for this clonotype. The chain joins TRBV27 to TRBJ2-4; tentatively, D is TRBD2 (5 bases). The V gene's germline CDR1 is MNHEY and CDR2 SMNVEV (reference sequence). Trimming took off 5 bases at V and 9 bases at J, with 14 bases between the two ends. The CDR3 spans 13 residues. Written as DNA, the CDR3 is TGTGCCAGCAGTACCCTAAGCAGCGGCATTCAGTACTTC. Its translation: CASSTLSSGIQYF.

Note on this clonotype: A much larger clone differs by one base, so this may be a read error. The chain joins TRBV6-6 to TRBJ2-5, with 9 bases identical to TRBD1. Germline V gene lookup returns CDR1 MNHNY and CDR2 SVGAGI (reference sequence). The CDR3 has 16 residues. The J segment lost 2 bases and the V segment lost 4 bases, leaving 8 bases of the junction unmatched. This CDR3 is CASSCPRGQGQETQYF. DNA for the CDR3: TGTGCCAGCAGTTGTCCCCGCGGACAGGGGCAAGAGACCCAGTACTTC.

The chain recombines TRBV29-1 with TRBJ2-4; no definite D call. TRBJ2-7 explains the end of the DNA better; the J call may be wrong. CDR1 SQVTM and CDR2 ANQGSEA come from the germline V gene. This CDR3 is built from 14 residues. CDR3 loop: CSVWVQTAWHEQYF. DNA of the CDR3: TGCAGCGTTTGGGTGCAGACTGCATGGCACGAGCAGTACTTC.

The chain couples TRBV10-3 to TRBJ2-1, with TRBD1 matching over 7 bases. Germline V gives CDR1 ENHRY, CDR2 SYGVKD. V lost 6 bases, J lost 9 bases, and 14 bases stayed unmatched. The CDR3 has 15 amino acids. CDR3 nucleotides: TGTGCCATCAGCGATAACAGGGGATCTACTATTGAGCAGTTCTTC. This sequence encodes CAISDNRGSTIEQFF.

For the CDR3, the DNA is TGCAGCGTTGTACTAGCGGGAGGGGACAATGAGCAGTACTTC. It translates to CSVVLAGGDNEQYF. The chain combines TRBV29-1 with TRBJ2-5; 13 bases align to TRBD2. The CDR3 extends over 14 amino acids. CDR1 and CDR2 (germline): SQVTM, ANQGSEA. The ends lost 4 bases at V and 11 bases at J; junction bases unmatched: 10.

The chain carries TRBV12-3 or TRBV12-4 and TRBJ2-7, with 7 nucleotides matching TRBD1. This CDR3 region has 16 residues. Trimming removed 6 bases from V and 0 bases from J; junction bases left unmatched: 11. The CDR3 spells CASRSGQAALSYEQYF. DNA of the CDR3: TGTGCCAGCAGGTCAGGACAGGCGGCCCTCTCCTACGAGCAGTACTTC.

J is TRBJ2-3 and V is TRBV18; 8 bases match TRBD2. With V trimmed by 6 bases and J by 4 bases, 15 bases remained unmatched. The CDR3 has 17 residues. Germline V CDR1 and CDR2: KGHSH, LQKENI. The CDR3 loop reads CASSYSKRGGASDTQYF. The DNA for the CDR3 is TGTGCCAGCTCCTACAGCAAACGGGGGGGCGCATCAGATACGCAGTATTTT.

The chain couples TRBV7-8 to TRBJ2-7, with TRBD1 matching over 9 bases. V shed 6 bases and J 2 bases; nucleotides not matched to a gene: 2. Germline CDR1 SGHVS, CDR2 FQNEAQ. The CDR3 contains 13 residues. The CDR3 DNA sequence: TGTGCCAGCAGGACAGGGGGGCCCTACGAGCAGTACTTC. Protein: CASRTGGPYEQYF. The full variable domain, its missing parts supplied by reference TRBV7-8 and TRBJ2-7, is GAGVSQSPRYKVAKRGQDVALRCDPISGHVSLFWYQQALGQGPEFLTYFQNEAQLDKSGLPSDRFFAERPEGSVSTLKIQRTQQEDSAVYLCASRTGGPYEQYFGPGTRLTVT.

Points on this clonotype: Sequence at one end of the junction differs from germline and may be a read error. The chain recombines TRBV5-1 with TRBJ2-1, with 7 nucleotides matching TRBD1. The CDR3 runs to 15 residues. Germline values: CDR1 SGHRS, CDR2 YFSETQ. The CDR3 nucleotides are TGCGCCAGCAGCTTTAAGGGACAGCCCTACACTGAGCAGTTCTTC. Its translation: CASSFKGQPYTEQFF.

CDR3 bases: TGTGCCAGCAGTTACTCCCAGCGGGGGGCCAATTACAATGAGCAGTTCTTC. It specifies CASSYSQRGANYNEQFF. The chain combines TRBV6-5 with TRBJ2-1; 9 positions agree with TRBD2. The germline V gene encodes CDR1 MNHEY and CDR2 SVGAGI. CDR3 length equals 17 residues. After removal of 0 bases from V and 4 bases from J, the junction contained 7 bases not matched to a gene.

This sequence joins TRBV4-3 and TRBJ2-7; D gene unclear. Germline lookup yields CDR1 LGHNA and CDR2 YSLEER. With 3 bases removed from V and 5 bases from J, the gap between germline ends came to 11 bases. The CDR3 spans 13 residues. In DNA form, the CDR3 reads TGCGCCAGCAGCCACCTCAGGAGAGACGAGCAGTACTTC. Translation gives CASSHLRRDEQYF.

The chain carries TRBV20-1 and TRBJ2-5, with TRBD2 matching over 13 bases. J was trimmed by 2 bases and V by 1 base; bases with no gene match: 4. The CDR3 runs to 16 residues. In germline, CDR1 is DFQATT, CDR2 SNEGSKA (reference sequence). CDR3 nucleotide sequence: TGCAGTGCTAGAGGGGGACTAGCGGGGAAGCAAGAGACCCAGTACTTC. This codes for CSARGGLAGKQETQYF.

In this sample, this clonotype turned up a few times. V and J are TRBV15 and TRBJ2-1; D not certain. CDR3 length: 13 amino acids. Per the germline V gene, CDR1 is LNHNV and CDR2 is YYDKDF (reference sequence). The ends were cut back, 2 bases at V and 7 bases at J, with 9 bases in the middle. The CDR3 region is CATSRTLWNEQFF. The CDR3 DNA sequence: TGTGCCACCAGCAGAACCCTTTGGAATGAGCAGTTCTTC. Full variable domain (rest looked up from reference TRBV15 and TRBJ2-1): DAMVIQNPRYQVTQFGKPVTLSCSQTLNHNVMYWYQQKSSQAPKLLFHYYDKDFNNEADTPDNFQSRRPNTSFCFLDIRSPGLGDTAMYLCATSRTLWNEQFFGPGTRLTVL.

This clonotype was detected only a few times. The chain couples TRBV5-1 to TRBJ1-2; 10 bases map to TRBD1. Trimming cost V 0 bases and J 6 bases; bases outside gene matches: 2. CDR1 is SGHRS and CDR2 is YFSETQ in the germline V gene. The CDR3 length is 14 residues. The CDR3 bases are TGCGCCAGCAGCTTGGGGGACAGGGGACATGGCTACACCTTC. Protein: CASSLGDRGHGYTF. Together with reference TRBV5-1 and TRBJ1-2, the CDR3 gives the full variable domain: KAGVTQTPRYLIKTRGQQVTLSCSPISGHRSVSWYQQTPGQGLQFLFEYFSETQRNKGNFPGRFSGRQFSNSRSEMNVSTLELGDSALYLCASSLGDRGHGYTFGSGTRLTVV.

The V call is TRBV7-9, the J call TRBJ2-7, with D perhaps TRBD1 (6 bases). The length of the CDR3 is 15 residues. Trimming took off 5 bases at V and 3 bases at J, with 17 bases between the two ends. The germline V gene has CDR1 SEHNR and CDR2 FQNEAQ (reference sequence). In DNA, the CDR3 is TGTGCCAGCAGCCGTACCACAGGGACCCTCTACGAGCAGTACTTC. This translates into CASSRTTGTLYEQYF.

The rearrangement links TRBV6-1 to TRBJ2-1, with D possibly being TRBD2 (6 bases). Germline assignment: CDR1 MNHNS and CDR2 SASEGT. CDR3 length equals 16 residues. V was shortened by 2 bases and J by 7 bases, with 18 bases between the two germline ends. CDR3 sequence: CASSEPGTPTSNEQFF. As DNA, the CDR3 is TGTGCCAGCAGTGAACCCGGGACTCCCACCTCTAATGAGCAGTTCTTC.

The chain couples TRBV7-2 to TRBJ2-1; D may be TRBD2 (5 bases). The V gene's germline CDR1 is SGHTA and CDR2 FQGNSA. The V gene lost 5 bases and the J gene lost 6 bases, with 11 bases spanning the gap. This CDR3 has 13 amino acids. DNA for the CDR3: TGTGCCAGCAGCGGTAGCGAGATCAATGAGCAGTTCTTC. Protein sequence: CASSGSEINEQFF.

This chain uses TRBV20-1 with TRBJ2-1; D may match TRBD1 or TRBD2 (5 bases each). The CDR3 has 15 residues. CDR1 and CDR2 (germline): DFQATT, SNEGSKA (reference sequence). The germline V and J ends were trimmed by 6 bases and 4 bases, with 19 bases remaining between them. CDR3 DNA sequence: TGCAGTGCCCAAGGTGAGGGACCCGCTTACAATGAGCAGTTCTTC. This translates into CSAQGEGPAYNEQFF.

This clonotype has just one count. The CDR3 sequence: CASSPRGQMGNYEQYF. The DNA for the CDR3 is TGTGCCAGCAGCCCCCGGGGACAGATGGGAAATTACGAGCAGTACTTC. The chain has TRBV13 and TRBJ2-7; 7 bases match TRBD1. Germline CDR1 is PRHDT and CDR2 is FYEKMQ (reference sequence). Losses at the gene ends were 5 bases for V and 4 bases for J; bases not matched to a gene: 14. The CDR3 spans 16 residues.

This rearrangement joins TRBV27 to TRBJ2-1; D may correspond to TRBD1 or TRBD2 (5 bases each). The CDR3 extends over 15 amino acids. Germline CDR1 is MNHEY and CDR2 is SMNVEV (reference sequence). V was clipped by 6 bases and J by 0 bases, with 12 bases between them. Here the CDR3 reads CASRNRTYSYNEQFF. Here the CDR3 DNA reads TGTGCCAGCAGAAACAGGACTTACTCCTACAATGAGCAGTTCTTC.

This clonotype turned up a few times. The chain employs TRBV3-1 and TRBJ1-4; D may be TRBD1 (6 bases). Germline V gene data show CDR1 as LGHDT and CDR2 as YNNKEL (reference sequence). The V end lost 4 bases, the J end lost 3 bases, and 9 bases lay between the germline ends. The CDR3 has 14 amino acids. CDR3 protein: CASSPDRANEKLFF. The CDR3 DNA sequence: TGTGCCAGCAGCCCGGACAGAGCTAATGAAAAACTGTTTTTT.